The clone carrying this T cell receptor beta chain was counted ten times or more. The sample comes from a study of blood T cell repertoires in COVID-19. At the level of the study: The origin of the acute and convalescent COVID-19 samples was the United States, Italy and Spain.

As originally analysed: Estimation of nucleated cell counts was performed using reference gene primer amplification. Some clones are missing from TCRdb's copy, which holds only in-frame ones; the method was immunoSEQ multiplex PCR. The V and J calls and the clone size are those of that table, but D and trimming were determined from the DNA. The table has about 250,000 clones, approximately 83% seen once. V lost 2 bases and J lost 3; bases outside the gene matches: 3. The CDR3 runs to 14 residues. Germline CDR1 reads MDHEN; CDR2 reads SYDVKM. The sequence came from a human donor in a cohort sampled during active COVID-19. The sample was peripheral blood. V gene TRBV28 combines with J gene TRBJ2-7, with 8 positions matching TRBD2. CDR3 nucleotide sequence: TGTGCCAGCAGTTTAACGGGAGGGGACTACGAGCAGTACTTC. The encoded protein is CASSLTGGDYEQYF.